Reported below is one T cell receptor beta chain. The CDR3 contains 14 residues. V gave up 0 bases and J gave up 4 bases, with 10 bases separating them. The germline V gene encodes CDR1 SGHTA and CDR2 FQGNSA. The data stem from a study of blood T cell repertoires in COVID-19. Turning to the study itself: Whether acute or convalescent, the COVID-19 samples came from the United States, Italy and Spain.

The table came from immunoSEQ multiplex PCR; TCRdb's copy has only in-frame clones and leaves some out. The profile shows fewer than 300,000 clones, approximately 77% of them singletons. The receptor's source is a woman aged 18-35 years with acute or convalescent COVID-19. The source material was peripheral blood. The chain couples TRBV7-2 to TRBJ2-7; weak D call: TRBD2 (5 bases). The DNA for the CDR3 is TGTGCCAGCAGCTTAGCAAGTCCGGGATACGAGCAGTACTTC. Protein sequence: CASSLASPGYEQYF.